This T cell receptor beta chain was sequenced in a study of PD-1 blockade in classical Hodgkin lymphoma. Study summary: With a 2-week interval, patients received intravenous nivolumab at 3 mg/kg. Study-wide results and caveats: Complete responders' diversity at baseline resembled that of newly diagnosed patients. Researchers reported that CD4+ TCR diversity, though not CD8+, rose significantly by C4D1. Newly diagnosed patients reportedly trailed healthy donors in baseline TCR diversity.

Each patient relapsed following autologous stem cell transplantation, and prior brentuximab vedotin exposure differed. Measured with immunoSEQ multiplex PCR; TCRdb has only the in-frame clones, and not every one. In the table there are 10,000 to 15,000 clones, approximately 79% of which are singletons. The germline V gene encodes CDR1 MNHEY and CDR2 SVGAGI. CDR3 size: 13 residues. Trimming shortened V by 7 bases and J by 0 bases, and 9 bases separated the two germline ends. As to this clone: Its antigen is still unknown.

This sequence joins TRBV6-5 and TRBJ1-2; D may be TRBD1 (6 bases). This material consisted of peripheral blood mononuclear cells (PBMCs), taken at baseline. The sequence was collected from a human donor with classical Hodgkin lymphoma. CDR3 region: CASTGAANYGYTF. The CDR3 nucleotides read TGTGCCAGCACAGGGGCCGCTAACTATGGCTACACCTTC.